Shown below are 28 T cell receptor beta chains from a single sample sequenced in a study of T cells in Graves' hyperthyroidism and ophthalmopathy (dated by TCRdb to about 2019). The library was obtained by multiplex PCR. The instrument was an Illumina HiSeq 2000. The TCR beta CDR3 regions were amplified from the RNA transcripts. For the first round of RT-PCR on the TCR CDR3, the HTBI primer set was used together with the Qiagen OneStep RT-PCR kit. The public reads were reprocessed in TCRdb via fastp at Q25 and MiXCR, keeping in-frame beta chains. Each entry merges the rows of one CDR3 protein and shows their most common DNA and genes. In all, the sample holds a few hundred thousand distinct CDR3 sequences, and roughly a fifth of those were seen once. About 50% of the sample goes to the ten largest clones. Sequenced: blood. These receptors were obtained from a woman between 45 and 65 years old with Graves' hyperthyroidism.

This clonotype came up many times. This chain uses TRBV7-2 with TRBJ2-1; 9 positions match TRBD2. Trimming cost V 1 base and J 9 bases; bases outside gene matches: 13. Per germline, CDR1 SGHTA and CDR2 FQGNSA. This CDR3 is built from 17 residues. The CDR3: CASSLVSGLAGGTEQFF. The CDR3, as DNA: TGTGCCAGCAGCTTAGTATCTGGTCTGGCGGGGGGGACTGAGCAGTTCTTC.

V is TRBV5-1 and J is TRBJ2-2; D gene ambiguous. The germline V and J ends were trimmed by 0 bases and 5 bases, with 11 bases remaining between them. CDR3 length: 15 residues. Germline V lookup: CDR1 SGHRS, CDR2 YFSETQ. CDR3 DNA sequence: TGCGCCAGCAGCTTGGCCGCGGTTGGAACCGGGGAGCTGTTTTTT. Residues: CASSLAAVGTGELFF. Combining the CDR3 with reference TRBV5-1 and TRBJ2-2 gives the whole variable domain KAGVTQTPRYLIKTRGQQVTLSCSPISGHRSVSWYQQTPGQGLQFLFEYFSETQRNKGNFPGRFSGRQFSNSRSEMNVSTLELGDSALYLCASSLAAVGTGELFFGEGSRLTVL.

Ten or more counts support this clonotype. This chain connects TRBV7-9 to TRBJ1-4, with D possibly TRBD1 on 5 matching bases. The germline V gene encodes CDR1 SEHNR and CDR2 FQNEAQ (reference sequence). V lost 5 bases, J lost 8 bases, and 18 bases lay in between. This CDR3 is 15 amino acids long. The CDR3 region is CASSPSGTSGEKLFF. The CDR3 DNA follows: TGTGCCAGCAGCCCCTCTGGGACGAGTGGCGAAAAACTGTTTTTT.

V usage is TRBV15 and J usage is TRBJ1-4, with no clear D. CDR3 length equals 14 residues. Germline CDR1 and CDR2: LNHNV and YYDKDF (reference sequence). V was shortened by 2 bases and J by 5 bases, with 9 bases between the two germline ends. The CDR3 loop reads CATSRRFVNEKLFF. Written as DNA, the CDR3 is TGTGCCACCAGCAGACGGTTCGTGAATGAAAAACTGTTTTTT.

This clonotype was found many times. This chain uses TRBV20-1 with TRBJ1-1, with a possible D match to TRBD1 (6 bases). The CDR3 is made up of 12 amino acids. Trimming pared 6 bases from V and 1 base from J, leaving 9 bases between. Germline CDR1 is DFQATT and CDR2 is SNEGSKA (reference sequence). CDR3 sequence: CSAKTGNTEAFF. CDR3 in DNA: TGCAGTGCCAAGACAGGGAACACTGAAGCTTTCTTT.

This clonotype has a handful of counts. This rearrangement joins TRBV20-1 to TRBJ1-5; TRBD1 is a possible D gene (5 bases). The CDR3 loop spans 16 amino acids. The V gene's germline CDR1 is DFQATT and CDR2 SNEGSKA (reference sequence). V was cut by 4 bases and J by 2 bases, with 18 bases left in between. The chain's CDR3 is CSATRFKQGGNQPQHF. CDR3 sequence (DNA): TGCAGTGCTACCAGGTTTAAGCAGGGAGGCAATCAGCCCCAGCATTTT.

The DNA of the CDR3 is TGTGCCAGCGCCGGGACAGGGGGCTATGGCTACACCTTC. Its translation: CASAGTGGYGYTF. The chain joins TRBV2 to TRBJ1-2, with TRBD1 matching over 11 bases. The ends lost 8 bases at V and 4 bases at J; junction bases unmatched: 3. CDR1 and CDR2 from the germline V gene are SNHLY and FYNNEI. The CDR3 is 13 amino acids.

The chain is built from TRBV2 and TRBJ2-1; D not certain. V was trimmed by 6 bases and J by 2 bases, leaving 14 bases between them. The germline V gene has CDR1 SNHLY and CDR2 FYNNEI. The CDR3 covers 15 residues. CDR3 protein: CASRDPRTTYNEQFF. As DNA, the CDR3 is TGTGCCAGCAGAGATCCCAGGACCACCTACAATGAGCAGTTCTTC. The whole variable domain, filled in from reference TRBV2 and TRBJ2-1, reads EPEVTQTPSHQVTQMGQEVILRCVPISNHLYFYWYRQILGQKVEFLVSFYNNEISEKSEIFDDQFSVERPDGSNFTLKIRSTKLEDSAMYFCASRDPRTTYNEQFFGPGTRLTVL.

The rearrangement joins TRBV19 to TRBJ2-6, with 11 positions matching TRBD1. The CDR3 spans 19 residues. Germline V gene sequence: CDR1 LNHDA, CDR2 SQIVND (reference sequence). J gave up 1 base and V 1 base, and 6 bases lay outside the gene matches. CDR3 loop: CASSIGPGQGVSGANVLTF. CDR3 bases: TGTGCCAGTAGTATAGGCCCGGGACAGGGGGTTTCTGGGGCCAACGTCCTGACTTTC.

In this sample, this clonotype turned up many times. The rearrangement joins TRBV27 to TRBJ1-5; 8 bases are a match to TRBD1. V was pared by 3 bases and J by 4 bases, with 5 bases of the junction left unmatched. The V gene's germline CDR1 is MNHEY and CDR2 SMNVEV (reference sequence). This CDR3 is 15 amino acids long. The CDR3 DNA reads as TGTGCCAGCAGTTTTGGGCAGGGGGCGAATCAGCCCCAGCATTTT. Encoded protein: CASSFGQGANQPQHF.

Only a few counts were recorded for this clonotype. As DNA, the CDR3 is TGTGCCAGCAGCGCTCGACAGGCCGGGGAGCTGTTTTTT. Its translation: CASSARQAGELFF. The gene calls are TRBV3-1 and TRBJ2-2, with D perhaps TRBD1 (6 bases). V was shortened by 5 bases and J by 6 bases, with 10 bases between the two germline ends. The CDR3 totals 13 residues. Germline CDR1 reads LGHDT; CDR2 reads YNNKEL (reference sequence). The variable domain in full, with the rest retrieved from reference TRBV3-1 and TRBJ2-2, is DTAVSQTPKYLVTQMGNDKSIKCEQNLGHDTMYWYKQDSKKFLKIMFSYNNKELIINETVPNRFSPKSPDKAHLNLHINSLELGDSAVYFCASSARQAGELFFGEGSRLTVL.

This clonotype was seen a few times. The chain employs TRBV3-1 and TRBJ2-1; 12 nucleotides agree with TRBD2. Germline lookup yields CDR1 LGHDT and CDR2 YNNKEL (reference sequence). Trimming took 6 bases from V and 5 from J; bases not matched to a gene: 14. The CDR3 totals 18 residues. CDR3 DNA sequence: TGTGCCAGCAGGCAACATCCCTTACTAGCGGGAGGCCACAATGAGCAGTTCTTC. This codes for CASRQHPLLAGGHNEQFF.

This clonotype occurred a few times. The CDR3 end shows no conserved phenylalanine or tryptophan, and so a read error is likely. The V call is TRBV7-7, the J call TRBJ2-7, with no clear D. This CDR3 is built from 12 residues. From germline, CDR1 is SSHAT and CDR2 FNYEAQ (reference sequence). The CDR3 coding sequence is TGTGCTACAAGCTTAGAAGCCAACGAGCAGTACCTC. As protein: CATSLEANEQYL.

This clonotype was counted at least ten times. The chain carries TRBV29-1 and TRBJ2-2; TRBD2 matches at 9 bases. Germline lookup yields CDR1 SQVTM and CDR2 ANQGSEA. Trimming cost V 7 bases and J 7 bases; bases outside gene matches: 7. The CDR3 totals 13 residues. CDR3 loop: CSGRIAGDGELFF. In nucleotides, the CDR3 is TGCAGCGGGCGAATAGCGGGGGACGGGGAGCTGTTTTTT.

V is TRBV2 and J is TRBJ1-2; the match to TRBD1 covers 9 bases. Germline CDR1 reads SNHLY; CDR2 reads FYNNEI. The junction had 9 bases not matched to a gene; V was cut back by 5 bases and J by 8 bases. The CDR3 runs 14 residues. The CDR3 loop reads CASSRTGEPGGYTF. DNA of the CDR3: TGTGCCAGCAGTCGGACAGGGGAGCCGGGAGGCTACACCTTC.

This clonotype was recorded many times. The chain uses TRBV2 and TRBJ1-4; 8 bases align to TRBD1. The CDR3 is 15 amino acids. V shed 6 bases and J 0 bases; nucleotides not matched to a gene: 3. In germline, CDR1 is SNHLY, CDR2 FYNNEI. The CDR3 loop reads CASRGGQATNEKLFF. In DNA, the CDR3 is TGTGCCAGCAGAGGGGGACAGGCAACTAATGAAAAACTGTTTTTT.

This clonotype was seen repeatedly, ten times or more. The chain employs TRBV3-1 and TRBJ1-2, with D unresolved. V gave up 0 bases and J gave up 5 bases, with 10 bases separating them. The V gene's germline CDR1 is LGHDT and CDR2 YNNKEL (reference sequence). This CDR3 has 14 amino acids. This CDR3 is CASSQDRTDYGYTF. Written as DNA, the CDR3 is TGTGCCAGCAGCCAAGATCGGACGGATTATGGCTACACCTTC.

This clonotype showed up many times. The CDR3 coding sequence is TGTGCCAGCAGCCTCCTCCGTGGACAGAATCAGCCCCAGCATTTT. Translation: CASSLLRGQNQPQHF. The chain carries TRBV28 and TRBJ1-5; possible D gene TRBD1, 6 bases. Germline-derived CDR1 and CDR2 are MDHEN and SYDVKM. V gave up 6 bases and J gave up 4 bases, with 16 bases separating them. There are 15 residues in the CDR3.

The genes are TRBV12-3 or TRBV12-4 and TRBJ1-6; D is possibly TRBD1 (6 bases). There are 15 residues in the CDR3. Trimming took 3 bases from V and 8 from J, leaving 14 bases between them. CDR3: CASSFEGGGYSPLHF. CDR3 nucleotide sequence: TGTGCCAGCAGTTTTGAGGGGGGGGGTTATTCACCCCTCCACTTT.

In its sample, this clonotype was seen a few times. The chain combines TRBV15 with TRBJ2-2; the match to TRBD1 covers 7 bases. The CDR3 consists of 13 residues. Germline lookup yields CDR1 LNHNV and CDR2 YYDKDF (reference sequence). CDR3 loop: CGSRQGNTGELFF. CDR3 in DNA: TGTGGCTCTAGACAGGGGAACACCGGGGAGCTGTTTTTT.

The chain employs TRBV7-3 and TRBJ1-2; D remains ambiguous. The CDR3 sequence is 17 residues long. Germline V lookup: CDR1 SGHTA, CDR2 FQGTGA. The V end lost 6 bases, the J end lost 6 bases, and 26 bases lay between the germline ends. CDR3 amino acids: CASRSSGPALLVDGYTF. The CDR3 DNA reads TGTGCCAGCAGGTCTAGCGGGCCAGCCCTTTTAGTCGATGGCTACACCTTC.

This clonotype was recorded at least ten times. V usage is TRBV20-1 and J usage is TRBJ2-7; TRBD1 is a possible D gene (6 bases). CDR1 and CDR2 (germline): DFQATT, SNEGSKA (reference sequence). The length of the CDR3 is 15 residues. V shed 7 bases and J shed 2 bases, with 21 bases lying between them. The CDR3 DNA sequence: TGCAGTGTGGACAGCCCAACTTACTCCCCCTACGAGCAGTACTTC. Amino acids: CSVDSPTYSPYEQYF.

The CDR3 protein is CASSLRSNYEQYF. DNA of the CDR3: TGTGCCAGCAGTCTCCGGAGTAACTACGAGCAGTACTTC. The V call is TRBV2, the J call TRBJ2-7; D is undetermined. The CDR3 runs 13 residues. The germline V gene encodes CDR1 SNHLY and CDR2 FYNNEI. Trimming pared 5 bases from V and 3 bases from J, leaving 11 bases between.

This clonotype was detected a few times. The DNA for the CDR3 is TGTGCCAGCAGGTTGTTGGTTGGTAACACTGAAGCTTTCTTT. Protein product: CASRLLVGNTEAFF. V is TRBV6-1 and J is TRBJ1-1; D ambiguous. CDR1 and CDR2 (germline): MNHNS, SASEGT. This CDR3 spans 14 amino acids. Trimming took 6 bases from V and 2 from J, leaving 13 bases between them.

This clonotype was detected a few times. V is TRBV9 and J is TRBJ2-1; 8 bases align to TRBD2. Per germline, CDR1 SGDLS and CDR2 YYNGEE. The CDR3 sequence is 18 residues long. The V segment lost 0 bases and the J segment 3 bases; nucleotides outside the gene matches: 11. The CDR3 nucleotides read TGTGCCAGCAGCGTAGCTGGGGAGGGGACTAGTGGCTACAATGAGCAGTTCTTC. It yields the protein CASSVAGEGTSGYNEQFF.

The chain is built from TRBV2 and TRBJ2-4; possibly TRBD1 for D (5 bases). CDR3 length: 15 amino acids. The germline V and J ends were trimmed by 6 bases and 0 bases, with 12 bases remaining between them. CDR1 is SNHLY, CDR2 FYNNEI, per germline. CDR3 in DNA: TGTGCCAGCAGGGACAAAAGTACAGCCAAAAACATTCAGTACTTC. As protein: CASRDKSTAKNIQYF.

The chain carries TRBV19 and TRBJ1-6; 7 bases map to TRBD1. V gave up 4 bases and J gave up 8 bases; unmatched junction bases: 5. Germline loops: CDR1 LNHDA, CDR2 SQIVND (reference sequence). The CDR3 is 14 amino acids. The CDR3 DNA follows: TGTGCCAGTAGTACTCGACAGGGTTATTCACCCCTCCACTTT. This gives the protein CASSTRQGYSPLHF. Drawing the rest from reference TRBV19 and TRBJ1-6, the complete variable domain is DGGITQSPKYLFRKEGQNVTLSCEQNLNHDAMYWYRQDPGQGLRLIYYSQIVNDFQKGDIAEGYSVSREKKESFPLTVTSAQKNPTAFYLCASSTRQGYSPLHFGNGTRLTVT.

This clonotype was observed once. The rearrangement joins TRBV20-1 to TRBJ2-7; D is possibly TRBD2 (6 bases). This CDR3 has 14 amino acids. Trimming removed 0 bases at V and 6 bases at J, with 15 bases between. CDR1 DFQATT and CDR2 SNEGSKA come from the germline V gene (reference sequence). The CDR3 DNA reads TGCAGTGCTAGAGATTCGGGAGATTGGGGCGAGCAGTACTTC. Encoded protein: CSARDSGDWGEQYF.